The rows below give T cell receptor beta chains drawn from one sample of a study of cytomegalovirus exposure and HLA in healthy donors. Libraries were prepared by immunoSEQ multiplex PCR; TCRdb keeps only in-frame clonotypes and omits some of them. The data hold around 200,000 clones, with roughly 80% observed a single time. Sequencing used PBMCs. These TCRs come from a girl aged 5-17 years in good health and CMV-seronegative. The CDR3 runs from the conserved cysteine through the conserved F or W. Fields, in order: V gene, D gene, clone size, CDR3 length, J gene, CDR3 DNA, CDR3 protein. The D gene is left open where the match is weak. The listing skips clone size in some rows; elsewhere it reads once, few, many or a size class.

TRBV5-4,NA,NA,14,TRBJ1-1,TGTGCCAGCAGCGAACTGAGAGGAAACACTGAAGCTTTCTTT,CASSELRGNTEAFF
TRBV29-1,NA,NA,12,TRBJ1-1,TGCAGCGTTGGATTTCCAGGGACTGAAGCTTTCTTT,CSVGFPGTEAFF
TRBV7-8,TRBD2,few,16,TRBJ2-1,TGTGCCAGCAGCTTAGGGCCTAGCGGGGGACGTAATGAGCAGTTCTTC,CASSLGPSGGRNEQFF
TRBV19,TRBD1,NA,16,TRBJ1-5,TGTGCCAGTATATCAACCGACAGGGTTGCTTCTCAGCCCCAGCATTTT,CASISTDRVASQPQHF
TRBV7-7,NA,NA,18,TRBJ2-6,TGTGCTAGCAGCCCGGAGCCCGGACAGAACTCTGGGGCCAACGTCCTGACTTTC,CASSPEPGQNSGANVLTF
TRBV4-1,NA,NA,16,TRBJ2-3,TGCGCCAGCAGCCAAGAAACGGACTCCTTCACAGATACGCAGTATTTT,CASSQETDSFTDTQYF
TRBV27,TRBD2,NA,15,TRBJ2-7,TGTGCCAGCAGTTCACTAGGAGCGGGGTCCTACGAGCAGTACTTC,CASSSLGAGSYEQYF
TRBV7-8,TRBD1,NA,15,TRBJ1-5,TGTGCCAGCAGCAGGGGACAGGGGAGCAATCAGCCCCAGCATTTT,CASSRGQGSNQPQHF
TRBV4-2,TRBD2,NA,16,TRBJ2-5,TGTGCCAGCAGCCAAGATCTAGCGGGGGTCCAAGAGACCCAGTACTTC,CASSQDLAGVQETQYF
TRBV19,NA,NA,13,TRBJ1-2,TGTGCCAGTAGAGTGGGCTCTCACTATGGCTACACCTTC,CASRVGSHYGYTF
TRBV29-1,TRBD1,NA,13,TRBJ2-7,TGCAGCGTTCCCGGGACAGGGATCAACGAGCAGTACTTC,CSVPGTGINEQYF
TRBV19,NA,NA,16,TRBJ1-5,TGTGCCAGTAGTCCACACCAGGGAAACCCCGCACGGCCCCAGCATTTT,CASSPHQGNPARPQHF
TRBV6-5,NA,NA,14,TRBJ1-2,TGTGCCAGCACCCAGGACGGGGGAATTTATGGCTACACCTTC,CASTQDGGIYGYTF
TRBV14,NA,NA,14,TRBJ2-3,TGTGCCAGCAGCCAAGATTTGGTAGAAGATACGCAGTATTTT,CASSQDLVEDTQYF
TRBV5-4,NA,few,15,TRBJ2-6,TGTGCCAGCAATCCAGGAAGCTCTGGGGCCAACGTCCTGACTTTC,CASNPGSSGANVLTF
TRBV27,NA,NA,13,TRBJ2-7,TGTGCCAGCAGTCCAGGGTACCCCTACGAGCAGTACTTC,CASSPGYPYEQYF
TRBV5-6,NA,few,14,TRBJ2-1,TGTGCCAGCAGCTTGGGAGAGTCGGGTTTTGAGCAGTTCTTC,CASSLGESGFEQFF
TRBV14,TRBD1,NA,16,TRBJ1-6,TGTGCCAGCAGCCAACCGCCGGGACAGGGAGCTTCACCCCTCCACTTT,CASSQPPGQGASPLHF
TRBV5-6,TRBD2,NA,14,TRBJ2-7,TGTGCCAGCAGCTTGGGGACTAGTACCTACGAGCAGTACTTC,CASSLGTSTYEQYF
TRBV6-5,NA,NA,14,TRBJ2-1,TGTGCCAGCAGTTACGGTGCGGGCAGTTATGAGCAGTTCTTC,CASSYGAGSYEQFF
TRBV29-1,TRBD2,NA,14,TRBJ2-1,TGCAGCGTTATGATGGCTAGCGGGGTGAGTGAGCAGTTCTTC,CSVMMASGVSEQFF
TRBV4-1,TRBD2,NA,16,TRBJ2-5,TGCGCCAGCAGCCCCGGGGAGGGGACTCCACAAGAGACCCAGTACTTC,CASSPGEGTPQETQYF
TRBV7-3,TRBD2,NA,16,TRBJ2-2,TGTGCCAGCAGCTCGGGTCTAGCGGGACCCACCGGGGAGCTGTTTTTT,CASSSGLAGPTGELFF
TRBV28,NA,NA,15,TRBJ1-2,TGTGCCAGCAGTCCCCATGGAGGGTATCCTTATGGCTACACCTTC,CASSPHGGYPYGYTF
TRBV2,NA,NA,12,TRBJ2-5,TGTGCCAGCAGTGAATGGGCGGAGACCCAGTACTTC,CASSEWAETQYF
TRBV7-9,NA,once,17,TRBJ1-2,TGTGCCAGCAGCTTAGCAGTAGGTGGGGGGAACTCTCTCTTGTACACCTTC,CASSLAVGGGNSLLYTF
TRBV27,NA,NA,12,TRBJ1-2,TGTGCCAGCAGTCCACAGGGCTGGGGCTACACCTTC,CASSPQGWGYTF
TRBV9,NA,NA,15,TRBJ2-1,TGTGCCAGCAGCGTAGGACTAGATCTGGGGAATGAGCAGTTCTTC,CASSVGLDLGNEQFF
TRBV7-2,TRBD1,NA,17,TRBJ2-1,TGTGCCAGCAGCCACAATTCTCCGGGACAGTGGGGCGTCCTTCCGTTCTTC,CASSHNSPGQWGVLPFF
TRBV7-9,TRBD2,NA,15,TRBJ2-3,TGTGCCAGCACCCCAAGCGGGGGGGGCACAGATACGCAGTATTTT,CASTPSGGGTDTQYF
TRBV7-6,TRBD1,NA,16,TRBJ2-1,TGTGCCAGCAGCCGAGACAGGGGGCTAGTCTACAATGAGCAGTTCTTC,CASSRDRGLVYNEQFF
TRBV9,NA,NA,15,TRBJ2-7,TGTGCCAGCAGCGTAGCCGTCACAGGCCTGAACGAGCAGTACTTC,CASSVAVTGLNEQYF
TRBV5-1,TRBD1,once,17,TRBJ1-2,TGCGCCAGCAGCTTGATGTTGTCTCGACAGGGGGGGCTTGGCTACACCTTC,CASSLMLSRQGGLGYTF
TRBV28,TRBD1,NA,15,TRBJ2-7,TGTGCCAGCAAGGACAGGACAGCGGACTCCTACGAGCAGTACTTC,CASKDRTADSYEQYF
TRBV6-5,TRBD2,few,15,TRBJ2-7,TGTGCCAGCAGTGCAACCGGGACTAGCGGCTACGAGCAGTACTTC,CASSATGTSGYEQYF
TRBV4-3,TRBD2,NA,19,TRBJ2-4,TGCGCCAGCAGCCAAGTATCTAGCGGGGGTTACACTGCTAAAAACATTCAGTACTTC,CASSQVSSGGYTAKNIQYF
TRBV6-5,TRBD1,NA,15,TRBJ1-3,TGTGCCAGCAGTGCCACAGGGGGTGCGGGAAACACCATATATTTT,CASSATGGAGNTIYF
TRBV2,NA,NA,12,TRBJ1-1,TGTGCCAGCAGGCTGACTAACACTGAAGCTTTCTTT,CASRLTNTEAFF
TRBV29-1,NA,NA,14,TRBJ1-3,TGCAGCGTCGAAGACCTAAGCTCTGGAAACACCATATATTTT,CSVEDLSSGNTIYF
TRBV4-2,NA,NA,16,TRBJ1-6,TGTGCCAGCAGCCAAGAGGTGGGCTCCTATAATTCCCCCCTCCACTTT,CASSQEVGSYNSPLHF
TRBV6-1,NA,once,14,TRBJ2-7,TGTGCCAGCAGTGTAGGGGGTGAGTTCTACGAGCAGTACTTC,CASSVGGEFYEQYF
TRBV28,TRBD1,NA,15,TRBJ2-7,TGTGCCAGCAGTTCCGAACAGGGGGCCCTGTTCCCCCAGTACTTC,CASSSEQGALFPQYF
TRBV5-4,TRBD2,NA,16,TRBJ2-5,TGTGCCAGCAGCCTACGGACTAGCGGGGGAACGAAGACCCAGTACTTC,CASSLRTSGGTKTQYF
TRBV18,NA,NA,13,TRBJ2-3,TGTGCCAGCTCACCTCCCCCCCCGGATACGCAGTATTTT,CASSPPPPDTQYF
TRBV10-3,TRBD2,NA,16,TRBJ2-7,TGTGCCATACAGAGAGGACTAGCGGGAGAGCAACACGAGCAGTACTTC,CAIQRGLAGEQHEQYF
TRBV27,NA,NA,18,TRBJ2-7,TGTGCCAGCAGTTTTTCCCCCCGAATGGACACCCCCAGGTCCGAGCAGTACTTC,CASSFSPRMDTPRSEQYF
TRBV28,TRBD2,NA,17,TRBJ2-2,TGTGCCAGCAGTTTAGGAACTAGCGGGAGGAAGAGTGGGGAGCTGTTTTTT,CASSLGTSGRKSGELFF
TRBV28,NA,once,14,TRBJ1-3,TGTGCCAGCAGCCCAGGGTCTCTGGGAAACACCATATATTTT,CASSPGSLGNTIYF
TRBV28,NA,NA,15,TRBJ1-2,TGTGCCAGCAGAGCCGCGGGTGCCGCTAACTATGGCTACACCTTC,CASRAAGAANYGYTF
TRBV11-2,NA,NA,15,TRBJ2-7,TGTGCCAGCAGCCTGGGGCGAGGGACACCCTACGAGCAGTACTTC,CASSLGRGTPYEQYF
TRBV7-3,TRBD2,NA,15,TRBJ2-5,TGTGCCAGCAGCTTAACCGGCGGGAGCGGGGCGACCCAGTACTTC,CASSLTGGSGATQYF
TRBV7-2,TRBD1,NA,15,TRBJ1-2,TGTGCCAGCAGCTTAGAGGACAGGAGGGTCGGAGGCTACACCTTC,CASSLEDRRVGGYTF